This TCR beta chain was found in a study of response to subunit inactivated influenza vaccine. Study outcomes and limitations: New T cells are recruited in small numbers by each seasonal influenza vaccination, according to the authors' suggestion.

This clonotype was counted a few times. What it recognizes is unknown. The CDR3 is 16 amino acids. The V and J ends lost 3 bases and 4 bases, in that order; junction bases with no gene match: 5. TCRdb called the RT-PCR reads again in MiXCR, with one record for every CDR3 protein. This sample yields more than 700,000 distinct CDR3 sequences, of which roughly 20% are seen a single time; about 10% belongs to the top ten. This material consisted of PBMCs from blood, taken about 5 days after vaccination. V gene TRBV12-3 or TRBV12-4 combines with J gene TRBJ2-7; 14 nucleotides agree with TRBD2. The sequence was obtained from a man aged 45-65 years who received an inactivated influenza vaccine. CDR3 sequence (DNA): TGTGCCAGCAGTTTCCACGGACTAGCGGGGGGTTACGAGCAGTACTTC. Encoded protein: CASSFHGLAGGYEQYF.